This paragraph covers one TCR beta chain sequence. What it binds is unknown. V lost 7 bases and J lost 8, with 11 bases in between. Germline CDR1 MDHEN, CDR2 SYDVKM. The CDR3 length is 11 residues. This entry belongs to a study of CD8 T cell repertoires and HIV-1 epitope variants. About the research overall: Twenty-five autologous and known Gag and Nef epitope variant peptides each stimulated T cells separately. Study conclusions and caveats: No clonotypes responded to the TAALDMSHF plasma variant; about five recognized KF9, one HW9.

The method was immunoSEQ multiplex PCR; TCRdb's version includes in-frame clones alone and lacks a portion of them. The sample has about 90,000 clones; around 67% are singletons. Sequences were obtained from uncultured baseline CD8+ T cells from peripheral blood mononuclear cells (PBMCs). This clonotype originated in a male donor with HIV. The chain employs TRBV28 and TRBJ1-2; no firm D call. CDR3 in DNA: TGTGCCAGCACCCTAGGGAGAGGCTACACCTTC. Translation: CASTLGRGYTF.